Below, 4 T cell receptor beta chains from the same sample are listed, as sequenced in a study of cytotoxic CD8 clonotypes in ibrutinib-treated CLL. Measured with immunoSEQ multiplex PCR; TCRdb has only the in-frame clones, and not every one. The sample gives 150,000 or so clones, about 84% of which show up once; less than 6% is in the top ten. The specimen comprised PBMCs, sampled after 24 months of ibrutinib treatment. Every receptor here comes from a human donor with chronic lymphocytic leukemia.

The V and J genes are TRBV5-1 and TRBJ2-7, with 8 bases fitting TRBD1. Looked up from germline, CDR1 is SGHRS and CDR2 is YFSETQ. This CDR3 contains 14 residues. V lost 4 bases and J lost 2; bases outside the gene matches: 5. CDR3 sequence reads: CASSQRTGPYEQYF. The CDR3 nucleotides read TGCGCCAGCAGCCAAAGGACAGGGCCCTACGAGCAGTACTTC.

The chain carries TRBV7-2 and TRBJ2-2, with 8 bases lining up with TRBD2. V shed 5 bases, J shed 7 bases, and the junction held 6 bases outside the gene matches. The germline CDR1 and CDR2 sequences are SGHTA and FQGNSA. CDR3 length: 14 amino acids. The CDR3 region has the DNA TGTGCCAGCAGCGCGGGACTAGGCAGCGGGGAGCTGTTTTTT. This translates into CASSAGLGSGELFF.

This clone was picked up a small number of times. The chain has TRBV6-1 and TRBJ2-1; 11 bases agree with TRBD2. Per the germline V gene, CDR1 is MNHNS and CDR2 is SASEGT. J was trimmed by 12 bases and V by 4 bases; bases with no gene match: 14. The CDR3 spans 16 residues. DNA for the CDR3: TGTGCCAGCAGTGGTAGGACAAAATTAGCGGGAGGGATGCAGTTCTTC. It yields the protein CASSGRTKLAGGMQFF.

The rearrangement uses TRBV7-2 and TRBJ1-3; no clear D gene. There are 13 residues in the CDR3. Looked up from germline, CDR1 is SGHTA and CDR2 is FQGNSA. V lost 4 bases and J 4 bases, leaving 8 bases between the germline ends. The CDR3 loop reads CASSYYGGNTIYF. Written as DNA, the CDR3 is TGTGCCAGCAGCTATTATGGGGGAAACACCATATATTTT.